This TCR beta chain came from a study of T cell responses to AZD1222 COVID-19 vaccine. General observations from the study: Of the AZD1222 recipients, only 5 or 6 were seropositive at baseline. Close to half of all spike-specific TCRs reportedly target regions of the variants that are unmutated.

The CDR3 extends over 16 amino acids. Per the germline V gene, CDR1 is SGHRS and CDR2 is YFSETQ. Trimming at V came to 0 bases and at J to 4 bases, leaving 5 bases not matched to a gene. This clone was seen just once. What it binds is not known. The data were produced by immunoSEQ multiplex PCR, yet TCRdb's version contains in-frame clones alone and is incomplete. The repertoire includes nearly 110,000 clones, about 89% of them detected once, and 6.2% sits in the top ten. V gene TRBV5-1 combines with J gene TRBJ2-2, with TRBD1 matching over 8 bases. The clonotype originates from an adult who received the AZD1222 COVID-19 vaccine. Material: peripheral blood, obtained 28 days after the second AZD1222 dose. CDR3 coding DNA: TGCGCCAGCAGCTTGGTAACAGGGGGAAGCACCGGGGAGCTGTTTTTT. It specifies CASSLVTGGSTGELFF.